This T cell receptor beta chain is from a study of T cells in Graves' hyperthyroidism and ophthalmopathy. Amplified TCR beta CDR3 regions derived from RNA transcripts. RT-PCR in the first round (using the HTBI primer set) targeted the TCR CDR3. Using its own MiXCR run on the multiplex PCR reads, TCRdb lists one record per CDR3 protein. The table has around 610,000 distinct CDR3 sequences, about 15% seen once. The CDR3 has 18 amino acids. V shed 6 bases, J shed 5 bases, and the junction held 14 bases outside the gene matches. Study-wide findings and caveats: Ophthalmopathy prediction by the model preceded onset by a median approximately 6.1 months.

Inclusion characteristics of ophthalmopathy patients comprised a Clinical Activity Score of at least 3, a NOSPECS grade of at least 4, and duration under 3 months. Of note for this clonotype: No antigen is known for it.

The genes are TRBV12-3 or TRBV12-4 and TRBJ2-2; 11 bases agree with TRBD1. Sequencing input: blood. This receptor was obtained from a woman between 40 and 55 years old with Graves' ophthalmopathy. In DNA form, the CDR3 reads TGTGCCAGCAGGCCCCTCTCCGGGACAGGGGGTGGGACCGGGGAGCTGTTTTTT. Residues: CASRPLSGTGGGTGELFF.